The sequence of this T cell receptor (beta chain) was determined in a study of early T cells in non-severe SARS-CoV-2 infection. Overall study context: Alpha and beta chains were unpaired, from unsorted whole-blood bulk RNA.

The CDR3 length is 15 residues. Trimming took 6 bases from V and 0 from J, leaving 11 bases between them. Germline V gene sequence: CDR1 SNHLY, CDR2 FYNNEI. Unique molecular identifier tags were affixed to discrete cDNA molecules. TCRdb reprocessed the 5' RACE reads with MiXCR, giving one entry per CDR3 protein. The sample gives about 80,000 distinct CDR3 sequences, 12% of which show up once; around a sixth is in the top ten. The chain employs TRBV2 and TRBJ2-2; perhaps TRBD1 as D (5 bases). The specimen comprised whole blood, sampled at baseline. The clonotype comes from an adult who was a healthcare worker with PCR-confirmed SARS-CoV-2 infection or an uninfected control (not recorded which). The donor label of this sample is uncertain. The CDR3 DNA reads as TGTGCCAGCAGCCTAGACAGATCGAACACCGGGGAGCTGTTTTTT. It yields the protein CASSLDRSNTGELFF.